The clone carrying this T cell receptor beta chain was observed a single time. The record originates from a study of blood T cell repertoires in COVID-19. Losses at the gene ends were 5 bases for V and 5 bases for J; bases not matched to a gene: 5. Germline assignment: CDR1 LNHDA and CDR2 SQIVND (reference sequence). The CDR3 length is 14 residues. Using immunoSEQ multiplex PCR, the repertoire was profiled, and TCRdb retains in-frame clones only, with some absent. The table lists about 480,000 clones, roughly 88% of them singletons. The receptor was derived from a woman in her forties who had recovered from COVID-19. V is TRBV19 and J is TRBJ2-7; 11 bases map to TRBD2. Material: PBMCs or T cells enriched from blood (not recorded which). The CDR3 DNA sequence: TGTGCCAGTAGTGAAGGACTAGCGGGCAACGAGCAGTACTTC. It codes for CASSEGLAGNEQYF.